This T cell receptor (beta chain) was identified in a study of cytomegalovirus exposure and HLA in healthy donors. For the study at large: The same platform was used for the 130 or so validation repertoires and the roughly 730 first-cohort repertoires, a later analysis reported. General observations from the study: Most TCR sequences were seen very rarely across donors, but some public TCRs occurred in many. It was confirmed in vitro that a few of the CMV-associated chains were specific for CMV antigens.

Some clones are missing from TCRdb's copy, which holds only in-frame ones; the method was immunoSEQ multiplex PCR. Of 120,000 or so clones listed, more than 70% are singletons. The study drew the donors from its roughly 130-subject validation cohort, separate from the approximately 700-subject first cohort. Germline CDR1 reads SGHTS; CDR2 reads YDEGEE. Trimming pared 2 bases from V and 11 bases from J, leaving 10 bases between. The CDR3 is 11 amino acids. As concerns this clone: The antigen is not known.

The rearrangement links TRBV5-8 to TRBJ1-1; D remains ambiguous. This clonotype was obtained from a young man in good health and CMV-seronegative. Specimen: PBMCs. CDR3 in amino acids: CASSFLGFAFF. CDR3 nucleotides: TGTGCCAGCAGCTTCCTCGGGTTCGCTTTCTTT. The entire variable domain, with the rest obtained from reference TRBV5-8 and TRBJ1-1, is as follows: EAGVTQSPTHLIKTRGQQATLRCSPISGHTSVYWYQQALGLGLQFLLWYDEGEERNRGNFPPRFSGRQFPNYSSELNVNALELEDSALYLCASSFLGFAFFGQGTRLTVV.